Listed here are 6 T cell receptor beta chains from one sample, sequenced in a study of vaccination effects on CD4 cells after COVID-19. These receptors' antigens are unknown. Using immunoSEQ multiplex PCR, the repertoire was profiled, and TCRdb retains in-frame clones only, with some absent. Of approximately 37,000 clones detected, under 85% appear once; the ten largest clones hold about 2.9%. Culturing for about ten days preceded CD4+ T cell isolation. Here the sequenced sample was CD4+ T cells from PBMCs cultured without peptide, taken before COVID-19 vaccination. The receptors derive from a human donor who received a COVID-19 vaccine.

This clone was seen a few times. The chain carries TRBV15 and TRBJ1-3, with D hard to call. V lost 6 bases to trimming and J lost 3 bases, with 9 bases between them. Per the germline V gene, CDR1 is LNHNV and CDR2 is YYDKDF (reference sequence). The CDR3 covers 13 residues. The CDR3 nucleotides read TGTGCCACCAGGGGCCTTGGTGGAAACACCATATATTTT. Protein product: CATRGLGGNTIYF.

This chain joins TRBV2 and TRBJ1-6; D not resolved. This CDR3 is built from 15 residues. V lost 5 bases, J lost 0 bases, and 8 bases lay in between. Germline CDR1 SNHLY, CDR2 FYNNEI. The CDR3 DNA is TGTGCCAGCAGTTACGGACGCTCCTATAATTCACCCCTCCACTTT. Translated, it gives CASSYGRSYNSPLHF. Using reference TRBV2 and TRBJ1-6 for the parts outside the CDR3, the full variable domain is EPEVTQTPSHQVTQMGQEVILRCVPISNHLYFYWYRQILGQKVEFLVSFYNNEISEKSEIFDDQFSVERPDGSNFTLKIRSTKLEDSAMYFCASSYGRSYNSPLHFGNGTRLTVT.

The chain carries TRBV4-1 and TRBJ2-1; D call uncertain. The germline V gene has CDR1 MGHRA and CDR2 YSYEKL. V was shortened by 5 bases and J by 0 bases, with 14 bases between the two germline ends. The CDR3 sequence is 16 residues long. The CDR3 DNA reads TGCGCCAGCAGCTCGCCCCGACTCAGCTCCTACAATGAGCAGTTCTTC. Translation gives CASSSPRLSSYNEQFF.

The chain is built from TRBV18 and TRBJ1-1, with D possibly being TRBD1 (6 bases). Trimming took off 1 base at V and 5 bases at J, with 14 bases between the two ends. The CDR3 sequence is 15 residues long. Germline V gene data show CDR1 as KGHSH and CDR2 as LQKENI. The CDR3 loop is CASSPRPGAFTEAFF. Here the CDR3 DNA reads TGTGCCAGCTCACCACGTCCGGGGGCGTTTACTGAAGCTTTCTTT.

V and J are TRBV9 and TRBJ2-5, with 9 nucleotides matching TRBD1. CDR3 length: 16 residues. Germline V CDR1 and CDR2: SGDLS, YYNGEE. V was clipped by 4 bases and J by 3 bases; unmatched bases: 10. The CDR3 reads CASSLRPGTGKETQYF. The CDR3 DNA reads TGTGCCAGCAGCTTACGACCCGGGACAGGGAAAGAGACCCAGTACTTC.

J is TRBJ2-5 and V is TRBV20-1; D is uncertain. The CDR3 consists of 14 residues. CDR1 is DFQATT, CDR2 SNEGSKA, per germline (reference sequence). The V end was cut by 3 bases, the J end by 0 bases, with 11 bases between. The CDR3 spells CSASGSGDQETQYF. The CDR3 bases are TGCAGTGCTAGTGGCTCAGGAGACCAAGAGACCCAGTACTTC.